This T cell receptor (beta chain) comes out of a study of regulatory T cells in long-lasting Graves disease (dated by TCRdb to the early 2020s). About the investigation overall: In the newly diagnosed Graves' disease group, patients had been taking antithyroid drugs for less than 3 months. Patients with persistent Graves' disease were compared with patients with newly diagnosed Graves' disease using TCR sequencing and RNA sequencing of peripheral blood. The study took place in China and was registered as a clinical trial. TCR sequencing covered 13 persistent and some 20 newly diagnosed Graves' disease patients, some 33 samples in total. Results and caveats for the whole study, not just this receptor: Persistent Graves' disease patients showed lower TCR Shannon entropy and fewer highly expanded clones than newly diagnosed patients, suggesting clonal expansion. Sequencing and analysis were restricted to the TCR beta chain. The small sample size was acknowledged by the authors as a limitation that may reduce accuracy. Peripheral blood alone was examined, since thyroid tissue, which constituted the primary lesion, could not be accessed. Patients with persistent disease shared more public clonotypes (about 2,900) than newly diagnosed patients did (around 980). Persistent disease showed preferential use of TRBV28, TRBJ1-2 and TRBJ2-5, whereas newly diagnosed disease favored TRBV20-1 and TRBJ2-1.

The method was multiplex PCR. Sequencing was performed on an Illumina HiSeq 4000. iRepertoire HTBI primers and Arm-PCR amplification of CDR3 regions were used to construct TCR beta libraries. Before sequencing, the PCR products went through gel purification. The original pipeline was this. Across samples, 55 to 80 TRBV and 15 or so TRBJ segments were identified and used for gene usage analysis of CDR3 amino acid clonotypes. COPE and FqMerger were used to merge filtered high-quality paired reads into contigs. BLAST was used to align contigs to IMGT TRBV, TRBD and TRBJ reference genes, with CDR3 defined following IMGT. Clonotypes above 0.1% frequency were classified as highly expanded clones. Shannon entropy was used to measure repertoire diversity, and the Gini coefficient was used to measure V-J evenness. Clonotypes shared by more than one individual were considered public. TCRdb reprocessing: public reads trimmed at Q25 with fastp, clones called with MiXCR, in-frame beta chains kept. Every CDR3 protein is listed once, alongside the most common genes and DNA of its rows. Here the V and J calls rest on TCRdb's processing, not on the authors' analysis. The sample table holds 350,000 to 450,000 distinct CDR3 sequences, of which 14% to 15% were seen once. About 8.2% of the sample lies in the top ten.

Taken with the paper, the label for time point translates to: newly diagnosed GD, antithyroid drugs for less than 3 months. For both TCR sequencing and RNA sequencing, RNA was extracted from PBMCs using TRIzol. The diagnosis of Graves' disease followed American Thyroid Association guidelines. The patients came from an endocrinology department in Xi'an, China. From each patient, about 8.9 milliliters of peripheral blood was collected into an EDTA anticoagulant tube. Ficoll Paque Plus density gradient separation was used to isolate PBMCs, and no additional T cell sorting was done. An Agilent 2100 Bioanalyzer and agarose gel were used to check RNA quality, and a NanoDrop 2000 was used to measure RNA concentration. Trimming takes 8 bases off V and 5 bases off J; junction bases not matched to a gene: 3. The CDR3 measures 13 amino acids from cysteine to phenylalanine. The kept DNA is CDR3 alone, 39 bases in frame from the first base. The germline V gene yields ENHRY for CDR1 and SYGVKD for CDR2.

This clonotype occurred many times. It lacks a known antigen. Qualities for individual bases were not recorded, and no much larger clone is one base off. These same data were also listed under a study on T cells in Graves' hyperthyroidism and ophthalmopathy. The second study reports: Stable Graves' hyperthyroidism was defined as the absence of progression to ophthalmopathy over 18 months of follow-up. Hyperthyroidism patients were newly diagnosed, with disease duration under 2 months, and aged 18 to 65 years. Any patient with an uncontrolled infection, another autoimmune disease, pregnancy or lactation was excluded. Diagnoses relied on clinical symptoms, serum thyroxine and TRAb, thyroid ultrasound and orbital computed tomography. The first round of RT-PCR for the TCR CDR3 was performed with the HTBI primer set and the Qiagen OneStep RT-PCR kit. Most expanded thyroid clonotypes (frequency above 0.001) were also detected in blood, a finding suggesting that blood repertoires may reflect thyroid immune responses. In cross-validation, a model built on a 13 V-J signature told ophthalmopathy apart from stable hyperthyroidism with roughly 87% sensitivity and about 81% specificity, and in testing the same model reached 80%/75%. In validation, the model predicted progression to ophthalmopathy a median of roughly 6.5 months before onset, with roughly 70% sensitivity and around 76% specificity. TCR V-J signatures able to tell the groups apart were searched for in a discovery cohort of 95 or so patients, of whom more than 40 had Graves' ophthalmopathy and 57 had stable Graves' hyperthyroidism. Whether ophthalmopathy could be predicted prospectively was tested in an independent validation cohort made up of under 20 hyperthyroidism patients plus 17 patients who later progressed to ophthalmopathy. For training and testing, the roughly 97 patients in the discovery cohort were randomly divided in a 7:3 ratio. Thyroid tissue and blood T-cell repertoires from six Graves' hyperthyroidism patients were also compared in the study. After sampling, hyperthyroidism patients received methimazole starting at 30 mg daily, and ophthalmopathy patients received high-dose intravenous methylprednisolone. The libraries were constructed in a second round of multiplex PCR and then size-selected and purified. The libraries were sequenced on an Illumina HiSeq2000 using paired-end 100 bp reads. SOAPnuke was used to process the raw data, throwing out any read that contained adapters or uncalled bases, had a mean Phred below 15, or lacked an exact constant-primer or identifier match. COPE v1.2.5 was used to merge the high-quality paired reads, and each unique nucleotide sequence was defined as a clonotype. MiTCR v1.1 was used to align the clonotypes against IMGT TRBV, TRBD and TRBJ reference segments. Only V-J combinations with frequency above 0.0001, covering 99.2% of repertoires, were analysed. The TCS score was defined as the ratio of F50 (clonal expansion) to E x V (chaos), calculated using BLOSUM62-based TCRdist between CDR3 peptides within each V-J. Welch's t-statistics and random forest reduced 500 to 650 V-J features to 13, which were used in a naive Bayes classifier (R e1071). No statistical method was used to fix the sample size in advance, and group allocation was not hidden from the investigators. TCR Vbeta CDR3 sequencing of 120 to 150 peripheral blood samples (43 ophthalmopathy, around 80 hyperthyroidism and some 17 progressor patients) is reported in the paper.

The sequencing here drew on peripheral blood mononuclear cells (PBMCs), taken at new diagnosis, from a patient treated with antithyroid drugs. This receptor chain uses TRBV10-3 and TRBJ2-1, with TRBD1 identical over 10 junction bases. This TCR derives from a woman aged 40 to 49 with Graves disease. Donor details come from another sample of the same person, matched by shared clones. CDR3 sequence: CAISGTGDNEQFF. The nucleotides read TGTGCCATCTCCGGGACAGGGGACAATGAGCAGTTCTTC.